Sequencing of this TCR beta chain was carried out in a study of T cell responses to AZD1222 COVID-19 vaccine. Using immunoSEQ multiplex PCR, the repertoire was profiled, and TCRdb retains in-frame clones only, with some absent. The repertoire holds some 130,000 clones, with about four fifths as singletons. Germline V gene sequence: CDR1 LNHDA, CDR2 SQIVND (reference sequence). The ends lost 4 bases at V and 0 bases at J; junction bases unmatched: 7. CDR3 length: 18 amino acids. The sequence derives from an adult in good health. This sample comprised peripheral blood, obtained on day 0 of AZD1222 vaccination. This chain links TRBV19 with TRBJ2-3; TRBD2 agrees at 13 bases. The CDR3 sequence: CASSRRTSGGTSTDTQYF. The CDR3 DNA sequence: TGTGCCAGTAGTAGACGGACTAGCGGGGGCACTAGCACAGATACGCAGTATTTT. The whole variable domain, filled in from reference TRBV19 and TRBJ2-3, reads DGGITQSPKYLFRKEGQNVTLSCEQNLNHDAMYWYRQDPGQGLRLIYYSQIVNDFQKGDIAEGYSVSREKKESFPLTVTSAQKNPTAFYLCASSRRTSGGTSTDTQYFGPGTRLTVL.